This TCR beta chain was captured in a study of T cell changes during pregnancy in multiple sclerosis. The V and J ends lost 2 bases and 10 bases respectively, with 18 bases between them. Germline V gene sequence: CDR1 SGHNT, CDR2 YYREEE (reference sequence). The CDR3 length is 15 residues. Assay: immunoSEQ multiplex PCR; the TCRdb copy retains only in-frame clones and omits some. This sample has roughly 49,000 clones; just over 90% occur once, and the top ten carry roughly 4.3%. The sequences come from CD8+ T cells from peripheral blood mononuclear cells, collected after pregnancy. The V call is TRBV5-4, the J call TRBJ2-2, with D tentatively TRBD2 (5 bases). This clonotype originated in a female donor with multiple sclerosis, enrolled in a pregnancy study. CDR3 in DNA: TGTGCCAGCAGCTTAGGGCTAGCTCCGACCCAGGAGCTGTTTTTT. This gives the protein CASSLGLAPTQELFF.